This T cell receptor (beta chain) was found in a study of shared clonotypes between healthy human individuals. Germline V lookup: CDR1 SGHRS, CDR2 YFSETQ. This CDR3 has 15 amino acids. The ends were cut back, 2 bases at V and 2 bases at J, with 13 bases in the middle. At deep level, the assay was performed. The repertoire was sequenced with immunoSEQ multiplex PCR; TCRdb's copy has only in-frame clones and lacks some. Found here are roughly 640,000 clones, around two thirds of them singletons; the top ten hold around 1.6%. Sequenced material: memory CD4+ T cells sorted from blood. Subset here: CD45RA-negative fraction. The chain is built from TRBV5-1 and TRBJ1-1, with a possible D match to TRBD1 (6 bases). This TCR came from a young woman in good health. The CDR3 nucleotides are TGCGCCAGCAGCTTTTTGGCAGGGGCAAACACTGAAGCTTTCTTT. It specifies CASSFLAGANTEAFF.